Below are 10 T cell receptor beta chains sequenced from a single sample in a study of T cells in localized non-small cell lung cancer. Here immunoSEQ multiplex PCR was the method, and the copy in TCRdb shows in-frame clones only, minus some. The repertoire includes about 25,000 clones, approximately 83% of them detected once, and 5.8% sits in the top ten. Sequencing was performed on peripheral blood, taken before any cancer treatment. The receptors shown here come from a male donor aged 60 or over with stage II squamous cell lung carcinoma.

The chain uses TRBV30 and TRBJ2-3, with D possibly being TRBD2 (7 bases). CDR3 length: 15 amino acids. The V end was cut by 0 bases, the J end by 11 bases, with 21 bases between. Germline V gene lookup returns CDR1 GTSNPN and CDR2 SVGIG (reference sequence). The CDR3 DNA is TGTGCCTGGAGTGTAGGGGGGGCAGGCGACAGAATGCAGTATTTT. It is translated as CAWSVGGAGDRMQYF. Drawing the rest from reference TRBV30 and TRBJ2-3, the complete variable domain is SQTIHQWPATLVQPVGSPLSLECTVEGTSNPNLYWYRQAAGRGLQLLFYSVGIGQISSEVPQNLSASRPQDRQFILSSKKLLLSDSGFYLCAWSVGGAGDRMQYFGPGTRLTVL.

Here the CDR3 reads CASSQSEVLYQPQHF. CDR3 DNA: TGCGCCAGCAGTCAATCCGAAGTACTATATCAGCCCCAGCATTTT. The chain couples TRBV23-1 to TRBJ1-5; D unclear. TRBV23-1 is an ORF, with its function uncertain. Trimming pared 0 bases from V and 5 bases from J, leaving 11 bases between. CDR3 length equals 15 residues.

The rearrangement links TRBV28 to TRBJ2-2, with D maybe TRBD2 (7 bases). CDR1 is MDHEN, CDR2 SYDVKM, per germline. The CDR3 length is 12 residues. Trimming left V 7 bases short and J 7 bases short, with 10 bases between. Here the CDR3 DNA reads TGTGCCAGCAAAGGGGGGGTCGGGGAGCTGTTTTTT. It yields the protein CASKGGVGELFF.

V and J are TRBV7-9 and TRBJ1-1; a weak D match, TRBD1 (5 bases). The CDR3 loop spans 16 amino acids. Per the germline V gene, CDR1 is SEHNR and CDR2 is FQNEAQ (reference sequence). V was clipped by 2 bases and J by 1 base, with 14 bases between them. This CDR3 is CASSLQAGTGNTEAFF. Here the CDR3 DNA reads TGTGCCAGCAGCTTACAAGCGGGAACAGGGAACACTGAAGCTTTCTTT.

V and J are TRBV10-3 and TRBJ1-2; D gene uncertain. V lost 5 bases and J 9 bases, leaving 13 bases between the germline ends. The CDR3 is 12 amino acids. Germline V gene lookup returns CDR1 ENHRY and CDR2 SYGVKD. The CDR3 protein is CAISTKKMSYTF. CDR3 nucleotide sequence: TGTGCCATCAGTACTAAGAAGATGAGCTACACCTTC.

The chain is built from TRBV28 and TRBJ2-1, with 13 nucleotides matching TRBD2. This CDR3 region has 13 residues. Germline V gene data show CDR1 as MDHEN and CDR2 as SYDVKM. V was pared by 8 bases and J by 8 bases, with 3 bases of the junction left unmatched. The DNA of the CDR3 is TGTGCCAGCCTAGGACTAGCGGGGGATGAGCAGTTCTTC. It specifies CASLGLAGDEQFF.

V usage is TRBV28 and J usage is TRBJ1-2; a weak D match, TRBD1 (5 bases). Germline CDR1 reads MDHEN; CDR2 reads SYDVKM. This CDR3 has 13 residues. V was cut by 5 bases and J by 2 bases, with 9 bases left in between. CDR3 amino acids: CASSPAGNYGYTF. The CDR3 DNA reads as TGTGCCAGCAGTCCGGCAGGGAACTATGGCTACACCTTC.

This clone appeared a single time. This chain connects TRBV11-2 to TRBJ2-7; possible D gene TRBD1, 6 bases. This CDR3 contains 14 residues. V gave up 4 bases and J gave up 0 bases, with 10 bases separating them. Germline V CDR1 and CDR2: SGHAT, FQNNGV. The CDR3 nucleotides read TGTGCCAGCAGCTCATTCAGGGGCTCCTACGAGCAGTACTTC. This sequence encodes CASSSFRGSYEQYF.

This chain joins TRBV7-3 and TRBJ2-2; TRBD2 agrees at 8 bases. The length of the CDR3 is 15 residues. Germline CDR1 is SGHTA and CDR2 is FQGTGA. V lost 5 bases to trimming and J lost 0 bases; unmatched junction nucleotides: 2. CDR3 region: CASSRLATNTGELFF. CDR3 in DNA: TGTGCCAGCAGCAGACTAGCGACGAACACCGGGGAGCTGTTTTTT.

The chain employs TRBV9 and TRBJ2-5; TRBD2 agrees at 8 bases. The CDR3 length is 14 residues. Per germline, CDR1 SGDLS and CDR2 YYNGEE. Germline trimming cut 3 bases from V and 5 bases from J; bases unmatched to any gene: 6. CDR3 residues: CASSAGSSGETQYF. The CDR3 DNA reads as TGTGCCAGCAGCGCCGGGTCTAGCGGGGAGACCCAGTACTTC.